The 25 T cell receptor beta chains in this list originate from one sample, sequenced in a study of blood T cells in healthy people across ages. Then a second PCR, running roughly 7 to 11 cycles, was carried out with a sample-barcoded 5' primer and a J-beta primer mix. TCRdb called the 5' RACE reads again in MiXCR, with one record for every CDR3 protein. The table has 800,000 to 1,300,000 distinct CDR3 sequences, under 30% seen once. These same data were also listed under a study on T cells of mothers and their children.

Sequencing used blood. These receptors were taken from a girl between 2 and 10 years old in good health.

The rearrangement joins TRBV5-5 to TRBJ2-4; 9 nucleotides agree with TRBD2. The CDR3 sequence is 16 residues long. Germline V gene sequence: CDR1 SGHKS, CDR2 YYEKEE (reference sequence). V lost 2 bases to trimming and J lost 2 bases; unmatched junction nucleotides: 5. The CDR3 coding sequence is TGTGCCAGCAGCTTTAGTGCGGGGGGGACCAAAAACATTCAGTACTTC. Amino acids: CASSFSAGGTKNIQYF.

The chain combines TRBV12-3 or TRBV12-4 with TRBJ2-1, with D tentatively TRBD1 (5 bases). This CDR3 region has 12 residues. The V gene lost 3 bases and the J gene lost 12 bases, with 12 bases spanning the gap. In nucleotides, the CDR3 is TGTGCCAGCAGTTTTAGGGATAGGGGGCAGTTCTTC. This gives the protein CASSFRDRGQFF.

This clonotype was found a few times. The gene calls are TRBV27 and TRBJ2-7; the D gene is possibly TRBD1 (6 bases). Trimming removed 6 bases at V and 0 bases at J, with 18 bases between. Germline CDR1 MNHEY, CDR2 SMNVEV (reference sequence). The CDR3 runs to 16 residues. CDR3 amino acids: CASSSSRTVNSYEQYF. The CDR3 coding sequence is TGTGCCAGCAGCTCTTCAAGGACAGTTAACTCCTACGAGCAGTACTTC.

The chain carries TRBV6-6 and TRBJ2-4, with D unclear. CDR1 is MNHNY and CDR2 is SVGAGI in the germline V gene (reference sequence). V shed 2 bases and J shed 3 bases, with 11 bases lying between them. The CDR3 runs to 15 residues. CDR3 nucleotide sequence: TGTGCCAGCAGTTACCGGCCCAACTACAAAAACATTCAGTACTTC. Its translation: CASSYRPNYKNIQYF.

With respect to this clonotype: A much larger clone lies one base from this, so it may be a read error. The chain joins TRBV27 to TRBJ2-7; 7 positions match TRBD1. The CDR3 loop spans 13 amino acids. Germline-derived CDR1 and CDR2 are MNHEY and SMNVEV (reference sequence). After removal of 6 bases from V and 2 bases from J, the junction contained 4 bases not matched to a gene. The CDR3 DNA reads as TGTGCCAGCAGCCATGACAGGGCCTACGAGCAGTACTTC. This gives the protein CASSHDRAYEQYF.

This clonotype was counted between two and nine times. This chain connects TRBV20-1 to TRBJ1-3; the D is unclear. Trimming took off 4 bases at V and 0 bases at J, with 16 bases between the two ends. This CDR3 is 16 amino acids long. Germline V gene data show CDR1 as DFQATT and CDR2 as SNEGSKA (reference sequence). CDR3 coding DNA: TGCAGTGCTAATAAGGGCAACTTTTACTCTGGAAACACCATATATTTT. Protein sequence: CSANKGNFYSGNTIYF.

The chain is built from TRBV6-2 or TRBV6-3 and TRBJ2-1, with TRBD2 identical over 11 bases. CDR3 size: 15 residues. From germline, CDR1 is MNHEY and CDR2 SVGEGT. V dropped 7 bases and J dropped 3; count of bases not matched to a gene: 5. This CDR3 is CASTLAGANYNEQFF. The CDR3 DNA is TGTGCCAGCACACTAGCGGGGGCGAACTACAATGAGCAGTTCTTC.

This rearrangement joins TRBV7-2 to TRBJ2-5, with no clear D. Looked up from germline, CDR1 is SGHTA and CDR2 is FQGNSA. V lost 5 bases and J 5 bases, leaving 9 bases between the germline ends. The CDR3 totals 12 residues. CDR3 sequence: CASSAQGETQYF. CDR3 DNA sequence: TGTGCCAGCAGCGCTCAAGGGGAGACCCAGTACTTC.

Here the CDR3 DNA reads TGCGCCAGCAGCCAAGATGGGGGGGCTACCACTGAAGCTTTCTTT. Its protein is CASSQDGGATTEAFF. The rearrangement joins TRBV4-3 to TRBJ1-1, with D maybe TRBD1 (6 bases). Germline V gene lookup returns CDR1 LGHNA and CDR2 YSLEER. The V end was cut by 0 bases, the J end by 4 bases, with 12 bases between. The CDR3 has 15 amino acids.

This clonotype has just a few counts. V is TRBV29-1 and J is TRBJ2-5; 14 positions match TRBD2. J lost 0 bases, V lost 6 bases, and 6 bases had no gene match. Germline V gene sequence: CDR1 SQVTM, CDR2 ANQGSEA. The CDR3 length is 16 residues. CDR3 sequence reads: CSVQGTSGGNQETQYF. DNA for the CDR3: TGCAGCGTCCAGGGGACTAGCGGGGGAAACCAAGAGACCCAGTACTTC.

This clonotype appeared a few times. A junction end diverges from the germline sequence, so it may reflect a read error. The chain joins TRBV29-1 to TRBJ1-1; no firm D call. This CDR3 comprises 14 residues. Germline V gene lookup returns CDR1 SQVTM and CDR2 ANQGSEA. The CDR3 DNA sequence: TGCAGCGTTATGAGGCTGATTATGAACGCTGAAGCTTTCTTT. The encoded protein is CSVMRLIMNAEAFF.

The rearrangement uses TRBV28 and TRBJ2-7; D possibly uses TRBD1 or TRBD2 (6 bases each). Trimming took off 10 bases at V and 4 bases at J, with 23 bases between the two ends. This CDR3 has 15 residues. CDR1 MDHEN and CDR2 SYDVKM come from the germline V gene. The CDR3: CATLGTWDIAYEQYF. The CDR3 nucleotides read TGTGCCACCTTAGGGACTTGGGACATCGCTTACGAGCAGTACTTC.

The table lists this clonotype with a few counts. V usage is TRBV27 and J usage is TRBJ1-1, with 7 bases fitting TRBD1. CDR3 length: 13 residues. Germline assignment: CDR1 MNHEY and CDR2 SMNVEV (reference sequence). Trimming removed 2 bases from V and 8 bases from J; junction bases left unmatched: 5. CDR3 sequence reads: CASSLLAGGEAFF. Here the CDR3 DNA reads TGTGCCAGCAGTTTACTCGCAGGGGGGGAAGCTTTCTTT.

The rearrangement links TRBV7-8 to TRBJ1-1; the D is unclear. The CDR3 covers 11 residues. CDR1 is SGHVS and CDR2 is FQNEAQ in the germline V gene. V was shortened by 7 bases and J by 3 bases, with 6 bases between the two germline ends. The CDR3 protein is CASTVDTEAFF. CDR3 nucleotides: TGTGCCAGCACGGTAGACACTGAAGCTTTCTTT. Together with reference TRBV7-8 and TRBJ1-1, the CDR3 gives the full variable domain: GAGVSQSPRYKVAKRGQDVALRCDPISGHVSLFWYQQALGQGPEFLTYFQNEAQLDKSGLPSDRFFAERPEGSVSTLKIQRTQQEDSAVYLCASTVDTEAFFGQGTRLTVV.

This clonotype was recorded a few times. V and J are TRBV6-5 and TRBJ1-3; D unresolved. CDR1 and CDR2 from the germline V gene are MNHEY and SVGAGI. This CDR3 spans 14 amino acids. V gave up 6 bases and J gave up 0 bases, with 9 bases separating them. DNA of the CDR3: TGTGCCAGCAGCCGCGACGACTCTGGAAACACCATATATTTT. It yields the protein CASSRDDSGNTIYF.

The chain has TRBV24-1 and TRBJ2-5, with D perhaps TRBD2 (5 bases). Trimming stripped 6 bases from V and 5 bases from J, with 12 bases between. Germline CDR1 reads KGHDR; CDR2 reads SFDVKD. The CDR3 length is 13 residues. CDR3 sequence reads: CATSSVGGETQYF. The CDR3 nucleotides read TGTGCCACCAGTTCGGTAGGCGGGGAGACCCAGTACTTC.

This clonotype was recorded a few times. This chain links TRBV7-9 with TRBJ2-1, with TRBD2 as a possible D gene (5 bases). The V gene lost 0 bases and the J gene lost 9 bases, with 9 bases spanning the gap. CDR3 size: 13 residues. CDR1 SEHNR and CDR2 FQNEAQ come from the germline V gene (reference sequence). The CDR3 spells CASSLAGVSEQFF. In DNA, the CDR3 is TGTGCCAGCAGCTTAGCGGGAGTTTCTGAGCAGTTCTTC.

This clonotype was detected a few times. The chain links TRBV5-1 to TRBJ2-5; D is unresolved. The germline V gene encodes CDR1 SGHRS and CDR2 YFSETQ. The CDR3 spans 16 residues. V dropped 2 bases and J dropped 2 bases, with 16 bases sitting between them. The CDR3, as DNA: TGCGCCAGCAGCTTTGGCGGATCACTTCGGCAAGAGACCCAGTACTTC. Translated: CASSFGGSLRQETQYF. The full variable domain, completed using reference TRBV5-1 and TRBJ2-5, is KAGVTQTPRYLIKTRGQQVTLSCSPISGHRSVSWYQQTPGQGLQFLFEYFSETQRNKGNFPGRFSGRQFSNSRSEMNVSTLELGDSALYLCASSFGGSLRQETQYFGPGTRLLVL.

This clonotype showed up many times. Relative to the germline gene, one junction end is altered; a read error may explain this. This chain uses TRBV19 with TRBJ2-5; D not certain. This CDR3 contains 11 residues. Germline lookup yields CDR1 LNHDA and CDR2 SQIVND (reference sequence). The CDR3 region is CASSIEETQYF. In nucleotides, the CDR3 is TGTGCCAGCAGTATCGAAGAGACCCAGTACTTC.

The rearrangement links TRBV27 to TRBJ2-1; D assignment may be TRBD1 or TRBD2 (6 bases each). This CDR3 comprises 16 residues. CDR1 is MNHEY, CDR2 SMNVEV, per germline (reference sequence). The ends were cut back, 7 bases at V and 4 bases at J, with 20 bases in the middle. The CDR3 spells CASTLNGGPGYNEQFF. The CDR3, as DNA: TGTGCCAGCACACTCAATGGGGGGCCCGGGTACAATGAGCAGTTCTTC.

This sequence joins TRBV29-1 and TRBJ1-4, with TRBD1 as a possible D gene (5 bases). V was trimmed by 4 bases and J by 5 bases, leaving 11 bases between them. Germline loops: CDR1 SQVTM, CDR2 ANQGSEA. The CDR3 is made up of 13 amino acids. CDR3 residues: CSVVGAGNEKLFF. As DNA, the CDR3 is TGCAGCGTTGTAGGGGCAGGGAATGAAAAACTGTTTTTT.

V gene TRBV20-1 combines with J gene TRBJ2-1; tentative D call: TRBD2 (6 bases). CDR1 is DFQATT and CDR2 is SNEGSKA in the germline V gene (reference sequence). The V and J ends lost 3 bases and 7 bases respectively, with 16 bases between them. The CDR3 runs 14 residues. The CDR3 protein is CSASLGEVANEQFF. The CDR3 DNA is TGCAGTGCTAGTTTGGGGGAGGTAGCTAATGAGCAGTTCTTC.

This clonotype was observed a single time. This chain connects TRBV4-2 to TRBJ2-7; D not resolved. V was pared by 3 bases and J by 0 bases, with 21 bases between. Germline assignment: CDR1 LGHNA and CDR2 YNFKEQ. The CDR3 sequence is 18 residues long. CDR3 sequence: CASSHAVAADLSSYEQYF. The CDR3 DNA follows: TGTGCCAGCAGCCATGCCGTCGCAGCCGACTTAAGCTCCTACGAGCAGTACTTC.

This rearrangement joins TRBV24-1 to TRBJ2-3, with D tentatively TRBD2 (7 bases). Trimming took 2 bases from V and 7 from J, leaving 21 bases between them. The CDR3 runs 17 residues. Germline V lookup: CDR1 KGHDR, CDR2 SFDVKD. DNA for the CDR3: TGTGCCACCAGTGATTGGGGGCCTCGCGGGGGTAATAATACGCAGTATTTT. The encoded protein is CATSDWGPRGGNNTQYF.

CDR3 sequence: CASSPLHPRSNEQFF. The DNA for the CDR3 is TGTGCCAGCAGTCCTCTCCACCCTAGATCCAATGAGCAGTTCTTC. The chain couples TRBV2 to TRBJ2-1; no reliable D call. Trimming removed 5 bases at V and 6 bases at J, with 17 bases between. This CDR3 contains 15 residues. The germline V gene encodes CDR1 SNHLY and CDR2 FYNNEI.